This T cell receptor (beta chain) was observed in a study of blood T cell repertoires in COVID-19 (dated by TCRdb to 2020 to 2021). Context from the whole study: Samples covering the acute and convalescent phases of COVID-19 were provided by collaborators in the United States, Italy and Spain. The material from the prospective study consisted of cDNA or gDNA derived from T cells, B-cell-depleted T cells, or PBMCs. Deeply sampled blood TCRbeta repertoires from subjects exposed to, actively infected with, or recovered from COVID-19 were included in the dataset. The repertoires were released in a freely available public database intended as a resource for research on the immune response to SARS-CoV-2. The samples were drawn from the first 160 participants of the ongoing ImmuneRACE study and from over 950 subjects provided by 6 global collaborators. A de-identified subject ID, COVID-19 status, age in years and sex were almost always included in the sample metadata. Where available, HLA class I and class II types were obtained from metadata supplied by the sample provider rather than from assay-based typing. Paper-wide results and their limitations: How much clinical and demographic metadata was included differed by source and by participant, and the metadata was provided uncurated.

Of note for this clone: This clone's antigen is unknown. No qualities accompany the bases; no much larger clone lies one base away.

TCRbeta CDR3 regions were amplified from genomic DNA using the immunoSEQ Assay, a bias-controlled multiplex PCR. Regarding the original processing steps: Within the assay, amplification of reference gene primers was used to estimate how many nucleated cells each sample contained. To quantify the absolute abundance of each unique TCRbeta CDR3 rearrangement, sequence reads were collapsed and filtered. For each sample, productive Simpson clonality was calculated by taking the square root of Simpson's diversity index across productive rearrangements. In its TCRdb copy, this immuneACCESS table keeps in-frame sequences only and misses some clones. Where compared with another copy, unresolved V genes explain less than half of these, and the others have no known cause. V and J calls and clone size follow that table, whereas D and trimming were derived from the DNA. Across this sample there are 260,000 or so clones, with 84% seen only once. 8.6% of the sample comes from the top ten.

From cysteine to phenylalanine, the CDR3 is 16 amino acids long. Only the CDR3 portion is preserved as DNA: 48 bases, with reading frame beginning at the first base. From V the trimming removes 0 bases and from J it removes 1 base, while the gene matches leave 3 bases of the junction unaccounted for. The CDR1 and CDR2 encoded by the germline V gene are SGHRS and YFSETQ. Each collaborating institution followed its own protocols to collect whole blood in K2EDTA tubes. For TCRbeta analysis, collaborators shipped samples in one of three forms: frozen whole blood, isolated PBMCs, or DNA extracted from either of those sample types.

The sample was peripheral blood. The TCR was taken from a human donor in a cohort sampled during active COVID-19. The sequence joins TRBV5-1 to TRBJ2-1; 8 central nucleotides agree with TRBD2. The encoded CDR3 is CASSLAAGGSYNEQFF. The sequence in DNA is TGCGCCAGCAGCTTGGCCGCGGGGGGTTCCTACAATGAGCAGTTCTTC.